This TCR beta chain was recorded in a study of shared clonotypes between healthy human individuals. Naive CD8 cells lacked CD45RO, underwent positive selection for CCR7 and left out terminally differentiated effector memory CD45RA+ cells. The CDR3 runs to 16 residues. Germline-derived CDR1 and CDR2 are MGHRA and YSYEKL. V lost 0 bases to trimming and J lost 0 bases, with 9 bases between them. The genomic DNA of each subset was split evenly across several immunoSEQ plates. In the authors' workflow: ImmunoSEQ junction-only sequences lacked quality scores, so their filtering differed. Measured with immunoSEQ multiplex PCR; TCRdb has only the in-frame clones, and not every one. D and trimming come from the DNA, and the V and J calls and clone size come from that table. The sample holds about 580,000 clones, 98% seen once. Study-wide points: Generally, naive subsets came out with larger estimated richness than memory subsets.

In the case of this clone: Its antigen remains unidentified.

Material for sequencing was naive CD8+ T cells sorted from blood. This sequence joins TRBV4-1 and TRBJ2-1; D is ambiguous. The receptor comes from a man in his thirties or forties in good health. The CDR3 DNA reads TGCGCCAGCAGCCAAGAAATAGCCAGCTCCTACAATGAGCAGTTCTTC. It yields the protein CASSQEIASSYNEQFF.